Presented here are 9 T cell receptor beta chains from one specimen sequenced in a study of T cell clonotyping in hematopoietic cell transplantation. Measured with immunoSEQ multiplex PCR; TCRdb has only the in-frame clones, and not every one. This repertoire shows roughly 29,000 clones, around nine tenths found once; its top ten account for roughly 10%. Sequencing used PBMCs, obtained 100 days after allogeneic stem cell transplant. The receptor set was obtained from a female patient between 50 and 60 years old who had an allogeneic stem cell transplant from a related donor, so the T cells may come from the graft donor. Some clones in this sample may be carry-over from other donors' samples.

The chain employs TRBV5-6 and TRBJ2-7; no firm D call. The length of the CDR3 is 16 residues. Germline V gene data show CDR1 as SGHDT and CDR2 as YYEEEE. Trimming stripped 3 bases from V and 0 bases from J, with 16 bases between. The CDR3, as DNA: TGTGCCAGCAGCTCATCTACTCACTCCTACTCCTACGAGCAGTACTTC. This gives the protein CASSSSTHSYSYEQYF.

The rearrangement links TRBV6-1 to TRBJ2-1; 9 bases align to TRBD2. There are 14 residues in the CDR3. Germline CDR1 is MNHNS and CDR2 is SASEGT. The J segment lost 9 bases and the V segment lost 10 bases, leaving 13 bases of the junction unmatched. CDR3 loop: CATRPPRGGLEQFF. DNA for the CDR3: TGTGCCACCAGGCCCCCGCGGGGGGGCCTTGAGCAGTTCTTC.

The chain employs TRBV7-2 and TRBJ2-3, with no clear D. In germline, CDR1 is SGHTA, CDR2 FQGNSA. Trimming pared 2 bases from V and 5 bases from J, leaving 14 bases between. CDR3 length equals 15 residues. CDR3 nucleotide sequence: TGTGCCAGCAGCTTATACGGCACGATCAGAGATACGCAGTATTTT. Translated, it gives CASSLYGTIRDTQYF.

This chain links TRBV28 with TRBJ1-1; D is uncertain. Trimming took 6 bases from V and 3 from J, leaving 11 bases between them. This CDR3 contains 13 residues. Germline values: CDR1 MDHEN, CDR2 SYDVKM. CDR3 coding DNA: TGTGCCAGCAGATTGACGGTCTACACTGAAGCTTTCTTT. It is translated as CASRLTVYTEAFF.

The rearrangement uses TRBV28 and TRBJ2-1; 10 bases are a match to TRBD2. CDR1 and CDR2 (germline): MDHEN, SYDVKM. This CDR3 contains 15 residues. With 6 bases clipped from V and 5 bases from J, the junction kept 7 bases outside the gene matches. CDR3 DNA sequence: TGTGCCAGCAGGGGTAGCGGGAGGCACAACAATGAGCAGTTCTTC. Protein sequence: CASRGSGRHNNEQFF.

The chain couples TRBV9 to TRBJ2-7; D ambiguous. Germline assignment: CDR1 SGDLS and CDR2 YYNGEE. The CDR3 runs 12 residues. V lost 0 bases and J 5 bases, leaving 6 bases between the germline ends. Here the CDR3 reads CASSVGGNEQYF. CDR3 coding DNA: TGTGCCAGCAGCGTAGGGGGAAACGAGCAGTACTTC. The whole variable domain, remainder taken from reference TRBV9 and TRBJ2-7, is DSGVTQTPKHLITATGQRVTLRCSPRSGDLSVYWYQQSLDQGLQFLIQYYNGEERAKGNILERFSAQQFPDLHSELNLSSLELGDSALYFCASSVGGNEQYFGPGTRLTVT.

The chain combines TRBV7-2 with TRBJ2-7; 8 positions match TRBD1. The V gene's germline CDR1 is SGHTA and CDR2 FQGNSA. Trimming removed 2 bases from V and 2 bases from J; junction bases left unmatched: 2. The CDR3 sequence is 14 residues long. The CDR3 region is CASSLRTGPYEQYF. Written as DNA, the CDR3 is TGTGCCAGCAGCTTACGGACAGGGCCCTACGAGCAGTACTTC. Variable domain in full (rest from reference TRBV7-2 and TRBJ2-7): GAGVSQSPSNKVTEKGKDVELRCDPISGHTALYWYRQSLGQGLEFLIYFQGNSAPDKSGLPSDRFSAERTGGSVSTLTIQRTQQEDSAVYLCASSLRTGPYEQYFGPGTRLTVT.

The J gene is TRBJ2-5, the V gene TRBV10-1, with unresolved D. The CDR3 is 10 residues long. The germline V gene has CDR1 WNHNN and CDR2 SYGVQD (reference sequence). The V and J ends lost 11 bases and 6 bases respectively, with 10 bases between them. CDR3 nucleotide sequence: TGCGCCGCCATCTCCCAGACCCAGTACTTC. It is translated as CAAISQTQYF.

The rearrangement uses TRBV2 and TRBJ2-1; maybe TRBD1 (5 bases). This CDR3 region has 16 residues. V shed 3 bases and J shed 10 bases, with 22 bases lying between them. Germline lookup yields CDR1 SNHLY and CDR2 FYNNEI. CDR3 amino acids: CASSDPPGQVELEQFF. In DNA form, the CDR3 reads TGTGCCAGCAGTGATCCCCCAGGACAAGTCGAATTGGAGCAGTTCTTC.